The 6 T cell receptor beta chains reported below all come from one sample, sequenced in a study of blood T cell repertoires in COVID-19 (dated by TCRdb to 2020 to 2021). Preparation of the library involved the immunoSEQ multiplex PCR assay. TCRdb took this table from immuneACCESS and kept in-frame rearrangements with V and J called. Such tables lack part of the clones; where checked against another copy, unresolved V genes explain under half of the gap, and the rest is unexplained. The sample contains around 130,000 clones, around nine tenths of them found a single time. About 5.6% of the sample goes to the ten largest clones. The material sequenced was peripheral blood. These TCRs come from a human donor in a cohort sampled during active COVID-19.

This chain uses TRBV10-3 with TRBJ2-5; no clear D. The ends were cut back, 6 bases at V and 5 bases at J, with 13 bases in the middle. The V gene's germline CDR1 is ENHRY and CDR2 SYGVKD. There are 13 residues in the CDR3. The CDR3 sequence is CAIRRLEKETQYF. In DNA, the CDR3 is TGTGCCATCAGGAGGCTGGAGAAGGAGACCCAGTACTTC.

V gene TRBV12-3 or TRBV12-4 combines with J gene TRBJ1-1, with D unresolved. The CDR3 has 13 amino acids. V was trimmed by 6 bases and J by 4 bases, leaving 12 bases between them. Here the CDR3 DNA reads TGTGCCAGCAGACAACAGTCTACCACTGAAGCTTTCTTT. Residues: CASRQQSTTEAFF.

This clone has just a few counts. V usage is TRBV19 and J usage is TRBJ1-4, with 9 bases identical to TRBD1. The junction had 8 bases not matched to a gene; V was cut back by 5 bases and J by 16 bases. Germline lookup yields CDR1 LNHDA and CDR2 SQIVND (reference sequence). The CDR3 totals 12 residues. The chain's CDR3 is CASSGDRDNPFF. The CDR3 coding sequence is TGTGCCAGTAGTGGGGACAGGGATAACCCGTTTTTT.

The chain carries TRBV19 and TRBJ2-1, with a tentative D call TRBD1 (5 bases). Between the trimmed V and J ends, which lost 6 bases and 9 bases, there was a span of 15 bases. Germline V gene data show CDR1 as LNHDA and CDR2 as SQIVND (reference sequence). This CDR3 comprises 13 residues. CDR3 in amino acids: CASRNPPTGEQFF. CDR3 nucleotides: TGTGCCAGTAGAAACCCCCCAACAGGTGAGCAGTTCTTC.

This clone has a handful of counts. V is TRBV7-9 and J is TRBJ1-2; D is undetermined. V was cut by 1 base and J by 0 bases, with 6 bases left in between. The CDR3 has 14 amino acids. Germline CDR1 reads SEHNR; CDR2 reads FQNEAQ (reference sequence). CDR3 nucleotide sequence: TGTGCCAGCAGCTTAGGCGAAGCTAACTATGGCTACACCTTC. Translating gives CASSLGEANYGYTF.

The CDR3 region is CAWSRGRGEQFF. The DNA of the CDR3 is TGTGCCTGGAGTCGGGGGAGGGGGGAGCAGTTCTTC. The chain is built from TRBV30 and TRBJ2-1, with D tentatively TRBD2 (7 bases). The CDR3 is 12 amino acids. The V end was cut by 2 bases, the J end by 10 bases, with 12 bases between. From germline, CDR1 is GTSNPN and CDR2 SVGIG (reference sequence).